The 25 T cell receptor beta chains listed next were all sequenced from one sample in a study of blood T cell repertoires in COVID-19. Data came from immunoSEQ multiplex PCR; TCRdb stores just in-frame clones and leaves some out. The table records some 170,000 clones, more than 65% of them present only once. Sequenced material: PBMCs or T cells enriched from blood (not recorded which). All receptors derive from a man in his fifties who had recovered from COVID-19.

The chain uses TRBV6-5 and TRBJ2-2, with 8 bases identical to TRBD1. CDR3 size: 15 residues. The J segment lost 6 bases and the V segment lost 10 bases, leaving 13 bases of the junction unmatched. Germline CDR1 and CDR2: MNHEY and SVGAGI. CDR3 DNA: TGTGCCACGACCCGGACAGGGATGTTCGCCGGGGAGCTGTTTTTT. Amino acids: CATTRTGMFAGELFF.

The rearrangement uses TRBV19 and TRBJ2-5; the match to TRBD2 covers 11 bases. The CDR3 consists of 15 residues. Trimming removed 4 bases from V and 2 bases from J; junction bases left unmatched: 3. Germline assignment: CDR1 LNHDA and CDR2 SQIVND (reference sequence). The CDR3, as DNA: TGTGCCAGTAGTAGGACTAGCGGGCAACAAGAGACCCAGTACTTC. Translating gives CASSRTSGQQETQYF.

The chain uses TRBV4-1 and TRBJ2-7; 7 positions match TRBD1. Per the germline V gene, CDR1 is MGHRA and CDR2 is YSYEKL. The CDR3 runs 16 residues. V lost 11 bases and J lost 5; bases outside the gene matches: 21. CDR3 nucleotides: TGCGCCTCTAAGGGCCCCGGGACAGCACAAAAGGACGAGCAGTACTTC. Its translation is CASKGPGTAQKDEQYF.

The J gene is TRBJ2-5, the V gene TRBV7-7, with 12 positions matching TRBD2. Germline V lookup: CDR1 SSHAT, CDR2 FNYEAQ (reference sequence). V trimming: 2 bases; J trimming: 4 bases; junction bases outside the gene matches: 2. This CDR3 comprises 15 residues. The chain's CDR3 is CASSLLAGGPETQYF. CDR3 nucleotides: TGTGCCAGCAGCTTACTAGCGGGGGGGCCAGAGACCCAGTACTTC.

The CDR3 reads CASSSGQGRSTHTEAFF. CDR3 nucleotides: TGTGCCAGCAGCTCTGGACAGGGAAGATCGACGCACACTGAAGCTTTCTTT. The chain recombines TRBV9 with TRBJ1-1, with 8 bases lining up with TRBD1. The junction had 14 bases not matched to a gene; V was cut back by 4 bases and J by 3 bases. Germline CDR1 and CDR2: SGDLS and YYNGEE. This CDR3 is 17 amino acids long.

V and J are TRBV6-5 and TRBJ2-3; possible D gene TRBD1, 6 bases. The V and J ends lost 8 bases and 0 bases respectively, with 15 bases between them. This CDR3 spans 15 amino acids. Germline V gives CDR1 MNHEY, CDR2 SVGAGI. CDR3 bases: TGTGCCAGCCGAGGACAGCCCTCTAGCACAGATACGCAGTATTTT. Encoded protein: CASRGQPSSTDTQYF.

The chain uses TRBV15 and TRBJ2-5, with TRBD1 matching 9 bases. The junction had 5 bases not matched to a gene; V was cut back by 5 bases and J by 1 base. Germline CDR1 reads LNHNV; CDR2 reads YYDKDF (reference sequence). CDR3 length: 15 amino acids. The CDR3 DNA reads as TGTGCCACCAGCTCCCAACAGGGGGCCCAAGAGACCCAGTACTTC. Translating gives CATSSQQGAQETQYF.

This clone has at least ten counts. V usage is TRBV5-5 and J usage is TRBJ2-2; 9 bases fit TRBD2. CDR1 is SGHKS, CDR2 YYEKEE, per germline (reference sequence). J lost 6 bases, V lost 4 bases, and 10 bases had no gene match. The length of the CDR3 is 16 residues. The DNA for the CDR3 is TGTGCCAGCAGCCCCAGCGGGGGGAGAGCGCCCGGGGAGCTGTTTTTT. Translating it yields CASSPSGGRAPGELFF.

V gene TRBV5-4 combines with J gene TRBJ1-2; no clear D gene. This CDR3 has 14 residues. V was pared by 3 bases and J by 4 bases, with 13 bases between. The germline gives CDR1 SGHNT, CDR2 YYREEE (reference sequence). In DNA, the CDR3 is TGTGCCAGCAGCTCGCAGCGGACCTCCTATGGCTACACCTTC. It specifies CASSSQRTSYGYTF.

The V and J genes are TRBV7-2 and TRBJ1-5; TRBD1 agrees at 10 bases. The CDR3 is 16 residues long. Trimming cost V 3 bases and J 8 bases; bases outside gene matches: 10. Germline lookup yields CDR1 SGHTA and CDR2 FQGNSA. The CDR3 protein is CASSFAGQGVSKPQHF. The CDR3 region has the DNA TGTGCCAGCAGCTTCGCTGGACAGGGGGTCTCGAAGCCCCAGCATTTT.

The gene calls are TRBV3-1 (or the pseudogene TRBV3-2) and TRBJ1-1; no clear D. V was trimmed by 1 base and J by 3 bases, leaving 9 bases between them. The CDR3 sequence is 14 residues long. Per germline, CDR1 LGHDT and CDR2 YNNKEL (reference sequence). DNA of the CDR3: TGTGCCAGCAGCCAAGGGGCAAGCCACACTGAAGCTTTCTTT. It encodes CASSQGASHTEAFF.

The chain carries TRBV6-2 or TRBV6-3 and TRBJ2-2; possible D gene TRBD1, 6 bases. The CDR3 contains 20 residues. Germline CDR1 is MNHEY and CDR2 is SVGEGT. The germline V and J ends were trimmed by 6 bases and 1 base, with 27 bases remaining between them. The CDR3 spells CASSRRPFWGLFLNTGELFF. The CDR3 DNA is TGTGCCAGCAGCCGTAGACCATTCTGGGGGCTTTTTTTGAACACCGGGGAGCTGTTTTTT.

The chain couples TRBV6-5 to TRBJ1-2; unclear D gene. Germline lookup yields CDR1 MNHEY and CDR2 SVGAGI. CDR3 length: 14 residues. Trimming shortened V by 1 base and J by 5 bases, and 11 bases separated the two germline ends. In DNA, the CDR3 is TGTGCCAGCAGTTACTTCCAGAACCTTTATGGCTACACCTTC. Translated, it gives CASSYFQNLYGYTF.

CDR3 sequence reads: CAIRPGIAGYGYTF. The CDR3 coding sequence is TGTGCCATCAGACCAGGGATAGCAGGGTATGGCTACACCTTC. The chain couples TRBV10-3 to TRBJ1-2; D is perhaps TRBD1 (5 bases). This CDR3 region has 14 residues. Germline CDR1 ENHRY, CDR2 SYGVKD. The V and J ends lost 6 bases and 5 bases respectively, with 16 bases between them.

The chain links TRBV7-2 to TRBJ1-2, with D uncertain. Trimming cost V 0 bases and J 4 bases, with 12 bases left between them. The CDR3 has 15 amino acids. CDR1 is SGHTA and CDR2 is FQGNSA in the germline V gene. This chain's CDR3 is CASSLAGSAGYGYTF. CDR3 DNA sequence: TGTGCCAGCAGCTTAGCGGGAAGCGCGGGCTATGGCTACACCTTC.

This chain links TRBV19 with TRBJ2-2; 8 bases are a match to TRBD2. V trimming: 10 bases; J trimming: 3 bases; junction bases outside the gene matches: 10. The CDR3 has 15 amino acids. The germline V gene has CDR1 LNHDA and CDR2 SQIVND (reference sequence). The CDR3, as DNA: TGTGCCACCAGCCGGGGGGGCGCGGACACCGGGGAGCTGTTTTTT. Its translation: CATSRGGADTGELFF.

The chain is built from TRBV3-1 (or the pseudogene TRBV3-2) and TRBJ2-3; no definite D call. The CDR3 is 15 residues long. Germline CDR1 reads LGHDT; CDR2 reads YNNKEL (reference sequence). V lost 3 bases and J lost 4, with 14 bases in between. In DNA, the CDR3 is TGTGCCAGCAGCCAGGAGTCCCGTCTCGCAGATACGCAGTATTTT. Translated: CASSQESRLADTQYF.

V gene TRBV7-8 combines with J gene TRBJ2-4; tentatively, D is TRBD2 (6 bases). Trimming pared 4 bases from V and 1 base from J, leaving 14 bases between. The V gene's germline CDR1 is SGHVS and CDR2 FQNEAQ. This CDR3 has 16 amino acids. CDR3 residues: CASSSGEIAAKNIQYF. The CDR3 DNA reads as TGTGCCAGCAGCTCGGGGGAGATAGCGGCCAAAAACATTCAGTACTTC.

This chain uses TRBV30 with TRBJ2-2; TRBD2 aligns across 9 bases. There are 15 residues in the CDR3. CDR1 is GTSNPN, CDR2 SVGIG, per germline (reference sequence). V lost 4 bases, J lost 4 bases, and 7 bases stayed unmatched. The CDR3 reads CAWKERGVPTGELFF. CDR3 bases: TGTGCCTGGAAGGAGCGGGGGGTTCCCACCGGGGAGCTGTTTTTT.

The rearrangement joins TRBV24-1 to TRBJ2-7; 7 bases match TRBD2. CDR3 length: 14 residues. The germline V gene encodes CDR1 KGHDR and CDR2 SFDVKD. The junction had 9 bases not matched to a gene; V was cut back by 6 bases and J by 5 bases. The CDR3 bases are TGTGCCACCAGTCGCGGGGGTATTCTCGACGAGCAGTACTTC. Translating it yields CATSRGGILDEQYF.

This clone is a singleton in its sample. The V gene is TRBV7-9, the J gene TRBJ2-5; D is perhaps TRBD1 (7 bases). The CDR3 runs 16 residues. The germline CDR1 and CDR2 sequences are SEHNR and FQNEAQ (reference sequence). Trimming took 5 bases from V and 5 from J, leaving 21 bases between them. CDR3 loop: CASSILWTGRGETQYF. CDR3 sequence (DNA): TGTGCCAGCAGCATCCTTTGGACAGGCCGGGGGGAGACCCAGTACTTC.

This rearrangement joins TRBV19 to TRBJ1-2; D gene unclear. CDR3 length: 17 amino acids. Deletions cut 3 bases from V and 6 bases from J, with 23 bases between. Germline V gives CDR1 LNHDA, CDR2 SQIVND (reference sequence). CDR3 DNA: TGTGCCAGTAGTATTTTGTCGGCTGGGAGCTATGACGATGGCTACACCTTC. Residues: CASSILSAGSYDDGYTF.

The chain employs TRBV6-5 and TRBJ2-5; a weak D match, TRBD2 (7 bases). The CDR3 spans 15 residues. Per the germline V gene, CDR1 is MNHEY and CDR2 is SVGAGI. V lost 2 bases and J 5 bases, leaving 15 bases between the germline ends. The DNA of the CDR3 is TGTGCCAGCAGTTACGGGGGGGGGCGTCGGGAGACCCAGTACTTC. Translated, it gives CASSYGGGRRETQYF.

The rearrangement uses TRBV30 and TRBJ1-2; 8 nucleotides line up with TRBD1. The CDR3 is made up of 18 amino acids. The junction had 21 bases not matched to a gene; V was cut back by 4 bases and J by 5 bases. The germline V gene encodes CDR1 GTSNPN and CDR2 SVGIG (reference sequence). CDR3 in DNA: TGTGCCTGGAACCCCCCCCAGGGGGCGACTTCTGTAGGGTATGGCTACACCTTC. The encoded protein is CAWNPPQGATSVGYGYTF.

The chain has TRBV6-2 or TRBV6-3 and TRBJ1-2; D uncertain. CDR1 MNHEY and CDR2 SVGEGT come from the germline V gene. The CDR3 is made up of 12 amino acids. V was shortened by 2 bases and J by 3 bases, with 4 bases between the two germline ends. The DNA for the CDR3 is TGTGCCAGCAGTTACCCAGACTATGGCTACACCTTC. Protein product: CASSYPDYGYTF.